This TCR beta chain is drawn from a study of blood T cell repertoires in COVID-19. Study-level background: COVID-19 samples, acute and convalescent, were from the United States, Italy and Spain. In each case, the material was cDNA or gDNA derived from T cells, B-cell-depleted T cells, or PBMCs.

Looked up from germline, CDR1 is SGDLS and CDR2 is YYNGEE. Trimming left V 0 bases short and J 4 bases short, with 8 bases between. The CDR3 sequence is 14 residues long. Profiled with immunoSEQ multiplex PCR; TCRdb holds only in-frame clones, not every one. The table includes about 62,000 clones, about 88% detected once. Sequencing was carried out using peripheral blood. The sequence was obtained from a man aged 65 to 85 with acute or convalescent COVID-19. The V gene is TRBV9, the J gene TRBJ2-1; D is unclear. For the CDR3, the DNA is TGTGCCAGCAGCGTAGGTCCAAATTACAATGAGCAGTTCTTC. Its protein is CASSVGPNYNEQFF.